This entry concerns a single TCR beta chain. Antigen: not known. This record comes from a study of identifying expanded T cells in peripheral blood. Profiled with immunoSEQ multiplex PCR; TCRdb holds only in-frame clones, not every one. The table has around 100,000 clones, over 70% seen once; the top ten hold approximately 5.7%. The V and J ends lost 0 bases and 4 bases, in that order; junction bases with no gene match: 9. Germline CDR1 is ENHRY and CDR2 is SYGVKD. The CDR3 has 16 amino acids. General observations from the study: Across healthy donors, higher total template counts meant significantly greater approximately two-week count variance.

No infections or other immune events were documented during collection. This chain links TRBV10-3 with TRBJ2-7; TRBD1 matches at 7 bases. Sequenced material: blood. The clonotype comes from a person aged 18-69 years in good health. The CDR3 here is CAISESAGGSWYEQYF. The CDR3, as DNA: TGTGCCATCAGTGAGTCTGCAGGGGGAAGTTGGTACGAGCAGTACTTC.